This T cell receptor (beta chain) was identified in a study of T cell repertoires in cytomegalovirus infection. The germline gives CDR1 SGHAT, CDR2 FQNNGV. The CDR3 totals 21 residues. V dropped 3 bases and J dropped 0; count of bases not matched to a gene: 18. Concerning this clonotype: Its antigen remains unidentified.

MiXCR was run by TCRdb on the reads, yielding one entry per CDR3 protein. The table shows about 770,000 distinct CDR3 sequences, with about 29% occurring only once. The sequencing here drew on cultured CD8+ T cells from PBMCs, taken from culture after CMV antigen stimulation. V and J are TRBV11-2 and TRBJ2-1; TRBD1 agrees at 9 bases. This sequence was found in a human donor in good health (CMV status not recorded). Some clones in this sample may be carry-over from other donors' samples. The CDR3 DNA follows: TGTGCCAGCAGCTTGGCCCCGGGACAGGGTCCCTCCCGGGGCTCCTACAATGAGCAGTTCTTC. This translates into CASSLAPGQGPSRGSYNEQFF.